The clone carrying this TCR beta chain was counted ten times or more. Its antigen remains unidentified. RNA transcripts were the template for amplifying TCR beta CDR3 regions. During a first-round RT-PCR of the TCR CDR3, the HTBI primer set was used. TCRdb redid the calling of the multiplex PCR reads with MiXCR, one entry per CDR3 protein. The sample has 360,000 or so distinct CDR3 sequences, 15% to 20% seen once; the top ten hold 15%. The V end lost 5 bases, the J end lost 2 bases, and 16 bases lay between the germline ends. Germline CDR1 SGHRS, CDR2 YFSETQ. CDR3 length: 15 amino acids. Any patient presenting with uncontrolled infection, other autoimmune disease, pregnancy or lactation was left out. The data belong to a study of T cells in Graves' hyperthyroidism and ophthalmopathy. About the research overall: Peripheral blood was taken when the disease was first diagnosed, before any treatment began.

Study-wide findings and caveats: Using 13 V-J features, a model discriminated ophthalmopathy from stable hyperthyroidism. Clonotypes that were expanded in thyroid above 0.001 mostly appeared in blood too.

The origin of this receptor is a woman aged 35 to 49 with Graves' ophthalmopathy. The chain is built from TRBV5-1 and TRBJ1-1, with a weak D call TRBD1 (5 bases). Sequenced sample: blood. CDR3 nucleotides: TGCGCCAGCAGGGCCGGCGGACATGATAACACTGAAGCTTTCTTT. Encoded protein: CASRAGGHDNTEAFF.